The next 23 T cell receptor beta chains were all read from a single sample in a study of cytomegalovirus exposure and HLA in healthy donors. PCR amplification relied on 60 Vbeta primers (plus 13 Jbeta primers). Profiled with immunoSEQ multiplex PCR; TCRdb holds only in-frame clones, not every one. This table lists 21,000 or so clones. The sample taken for sequencing was PBMCs. The receptors stem from a man in his fifties or sixties in good health and CMV-seropositive.

The CDR3 loop reads CASSILERSYGYTF. DNA for the CDR3: TGTGCCAGTAGTATACTCGAGCGAAGCTATGGCTACACCTTC. The chain is built from TRBV19 and TRBJ1-2; D gene uncertain. V gave up 2 bases and J gave up 4 bases, with 11 bases separating them. Germline CDR1 and CDR2: LNHDA and SQIVND (reference sequence). The CDR3 loop spans 14 amino acids. Looking up the rest from reference TRBV19 and TRBJ1-2 gives the full variable domain: DGGITQSPKYLFRKEGQNVTLSCEQNLNHDAMYWYRQDPGQGLRLIYYSQIVNDFQKGDIAEGYSVSREKKESFPLTVTSAQKNPTAFYLCASSILERSYGYTFGSGTRLTVV.

The V gene is TRBV5-1, the J gene TRBJ2-1, with 9 positions matching TRBD2. The length of the CDR3 is 15 residues. Germline trimming cut 1 base from V and 4 bases from J; bases unmatched to any gene: 3. Germline V lookup: CDR1 SGHRS, CDR2 YFSETQ. The CDR3 spells CASSLSSGTYNEQFF. CDR3 in DNA: TGCGCCAGCAGCTTGTCTAGCGGGACTTACAATGAGCAGTTCTTC.

The chain couples TRBV19 to TRBJ2-7, with D possibly being TRBD1 (6 bases). Deletions cut 5 bases from V and 2 bases from J, with 10 bases between. The CDR3 sequence is 13 residues long. Germline CDR1 LNHDA, CDR2 SQIVND (reference sequence). CDR3 bases: TGTGCCAGTAGTTTCAGGGGAGCCTACGAGCAGTACTTC. Its translation is CASSFRGAYEQYF.

About this clone: Other DNA sequences within the sample encode an identical CDR3. The chain employs TRBV27 and TRBJ2-5; D is undetermined. In germline, CDR1 is MNHEY, CDR2 SMNVEV (reference sequence). Trimming removed 2 bases from V and 4 bases from J, with 11 bases in between. CDR3 length: 14 amino acids. CDR3 in amino acids: CASSLITGSETQYF. In DNA form, the CDR3 reads TGTGCCAGCAGTTTAATCACGGGTTCAGAGACCCAGTACTTC.

The chain employs TRBV7-9 and TRBJ1-2; D gene uncertain. V lost 2 bases to trimming and J lost 6 bases, with 10 bases between them. The CDR3 spans 13 residues. Germline V gene lookup returns CDR1 SEHNR and CDR2 FQNEAQ (reference sequence). The DNA for the CDR3 is TGTGCCAGCAGCTTAACACAGAACAATGGCTACACCTTC. Its translation is CASSLTQNNGYTF.

As DNA, the CDR3 is TGCGCCAGCAGCCAAGAGGGCCAATCCCACTACGAGCAGTACTTC. It translates to CASSQEGQSHYEQYF. This chain uses TRBV4-1 with TRBJ2-7; D unresolved. V was clipped by 0 bases and J by 3 bases, with 12 bases between them. This CDR3 comprises 15 residues. Germline-derived CDR1 and CDR2 are MGHRA and YSYEKL.

This chain joins TRBV7-9 and TRBJ1-5; D remains unclear. Germline loops: CDR1 SEHNR, CDR2 FQNEAQ (reference sequence). This CDR3 comprises 13 residues. V was cut by 5 bases and J by 5 bases, with 10 bases left in between. The CDR3: CASSLNRDQPQHF. DNA for the CDR3: TGTGCCAGCAGCCTAAACAGAGATCAGCCCCAGCATTTT.

This chain uses TRBV19 with TRBJ2-4; 8 bases align to TRBD1. The germline CDR1 and CDR2 sequences are LNHDA and SQIVND (reference sequence). The length of the CDR3 is 18 residues. The trim removed 0 bases at V and 2 bases at J, leaving 9 bases unmatched. Here the CDR3 DNA reads TGTGCCAGTAGTATAGATTTCCGGCAGGGGGCGTCCAAAAACATTCAGTACTTC. Translation: CASSIDFRQGASKNIQYF.

The gene calls are TRBV19 and TRBJ2-7; TRBD1 matches 9 bases. The V and J ends lost 5 bases and 6 bases, in that order; junction bases with no gene match: 11. Germline-derived CDR1 and CDR2 are LNHDA and SQIVND (reference sequence). The CDR3 runs to 15 residues. CDR3: CASSARTGALPEQYF. The CDR3 nucleotides read TGTGCCAGTAGTGCCAGGACAGGGGCTCTCCCCGAGCAGTACTTC.

The chain has TRBV18 and TRBJ2-7; D might be TRBD2 (6 bases). Trimming took off 2 bases at V and 4 bases at J, with 6 bases between the two ends. The germline V gene has CDR1 KGHSH and CDR2 LQKENI. There are 12 residues in the CDR3. The CDR3 sequence: CASSPGRYEQYF. The DNA for the CDR3 is TGTGCCAGCTCACCAGGGAGGTACGAGCAGTACTTC.

The gene calls are TRBV5-1 and TRBJ1-5; TRBD1 aligns across 7 bases. Germline V gene data show CDR1 as SGHRS and CDR2 as YFSETQ. J gave up 3 bases and V 0 bases, and 3 bases lay outside the gene matches. CDR3 length equals 15 residues. The CDR3 DNA sequence: TGCGCCAGCAGCTTGGACAGGGGAAACAATCAGCCCCAGCATTTT. Translation: CASSLDRGNNQPQHF.

As concerns this clone: A junction end diverges from the germline sequence, so it may reflect a read error. The V call is TRBV4-1, the J call TRBJ2-3, with 7 bases lining up with TRBD1. The length of the CDR3 is 14 residues. Germline V gives CDR1 MGHRA, CDR2 YSYEKL. The CDR3 sequence: CASSPLAGTDKQYF. As DNA, the CDR3 is TGCGCCAGCAGCCCACTTGCCGGGACAGATAAGCAGTATTTT.

The DNA for the CDR3 is TGTGCCAGCAGCCCCTTAATTTCTCGGGAGACCCAGTACTTC. It yields the protein CASSPLISRETQYF. This chain links TRBV5-6 with TRBJ2-5; unclear D gene. Germline V gene lookup returns CDR1 SGHDT and CDR2 YYEEEE. Trimming stripped 4 bases from V and 5 bases from J, with 15 bases between. CDR3 length equals 14 residues.

The J gene is TRBJ1-1, the V gene TRBV7-8, with 8 nucleotides matching TRBD1. The J segment lost 2 bases and the V segment lost 5 bases, leaving 10 bases of the junction unmatched. This CDR3 has 16 amino acids. Germline values: CDR1 SGHVS, CDR2 FQNEAQ. The DNA for the CDR3 is TGTGCCAGCAGCCGTACGACAGGGGATGGTAACACTGAAGCTTTCTTT. As protein: CASSRTTGDGNTEAFF.

V gene TRBV4-2 combines with J gene TRBJ2-1, with 8 bases fitting TRBD2. V lost 0 bases and J lost 3; bases outside the gene matches: 7. Germline CDR1 LGHNA, CDR2 YNFKEQ. This CDR3 has 17 residues. The CDR3 protein is CASSQDQSSGNYNEQFF. The CDR3 DNA is TGTGCCAGCAGCCAAGACCAGAGTAGCGGGAACTACAATGAGCAGTTCTTC.

This rearrangement joins TRBV5-4 to TRBJ2-1; 8 bases map to TRBD2. There are 17 residues in the CDR3. Germline values: CDR1 SGHNT, CDR2 YYREEE (reference sequence). V trimming: 1 base; J trimming: 7 bases; junction bases outside the gene matches: 13. This CDR3 reads CASSLKASGCPENEQFF. In nucleotides, the CDR3 is TGTGCCAGCAGCTTGAAGGCTAGCGGGTGTCCTGAGAATGAGCAGTTCTTC.

The V call is TRBV5-1, the J call TRBJ1-1, with 7 bases lining up with TRBD1. V lost 5 bases and J lost 7; bases outside the gene matches: 8. The CDR3 has 13 amino acids. Germline values: CDR1 SGHRS, CDR2 YFSETQ. CDR3 sequence reads: CASRFDRVVEAFF. CDR3 nucleotides: TGCGCCAGCAGATTTGACAGGGTAGTTGAAGCTTTCTTT.

The V and J genes are TRBV10-2 and TRBJ1-4, with D hard to call. Trimming shortened V by 2 bases and J by 8 bases, and 9 bases separated the two germline ends. This CDR3 comprises 13 residues. Per germline, CDR1 WSHSY and CDR2 SAAADI. This chain's CDR3 is CASSETRAEKLFF. CDR3 bases: TGCGCCAGCAGTGAGACCCGCGCAGAAAAACTGTTTTTT.

This CDR3 is CASSEGGGANVLTF. The CDR3 DNA follows: TGTGCCAGCAGCGAGGGAGGTGGGGCCAACGTCCTGACTTTC. The chain carries TRBV7-2 and TRBJ2-6, with D maybe TRBD2 (6 bases). The CDR3 extends over 14 amino acids. The ends were cut back, 5 bases at V and 3 bases at J, with 8 bases in the middle. Germline CDR1 SGHTA, CDR2 FQGNSA. Using reference TRBV7-2 and TRBJ2-6 for the parts outside the CDR3, the full variable domain is GAGVSQSPSNKVTEKGKDVELRCDPISGHTALYWYRQSLGQGLEFLIYFQGNSAPDKSGLPSDRFSAERTGGSVSTLTIQRTQQEDSAVYLCASSEGGGANVLTFGAGSRLTVL.

The DNA of the CDR3 is TGTGCCAGCAGCTCTAAACAGGGACCAAACACTGAAGCTTTCTTT. Protein sequence: CASSSKQGPNTEAFF. The rearrangement links TRBV5-4 to TRBJ1-1, with D perhaps matching TRBD1 (6 bases). There are 15 residues in the CDR3. V lost 3 bases and J lost 2, with 14 bases in between. Germline assignment: CDR1 SGHNT and CDR2 YYREEE (reference sequence).

The chain recombines TRBV9 with TRBJ1-1, with D unresolved. The CDR3 is 14 residues long. V lost 5 bases, J lost 4 bases, and 15 bases lay in between. The germline V gene encodes CDR1 SGDLS and CDR2 YYNGEE. The CDR3 sequence is CASRAPRGSTEAFF. The CDR3 region has the DNA TGTGCCAGCAGAGCCCCTAGAGGGAGCACTGAAGCTTTCTTT.

The chain links TRBV6-6 to TRBJ2-7; 8 nucleotides agree with TRBD2. The trim removed 5 bases at V and 7 bases at J, leaving 16 bases unmatched. This CDR3 comprises 16 residues. CDR1 is MNHNY and CDR2 is SVGAGI in the germline V gene (reference sequence). This CDR3 reads CASSPTSGGAPGEQYF. CDR3 sequence (DNA): TGTGCCAGCAGTCCCACCTCGGGGGGGGCGCCAGGGGAGCAGTACTTC.

The chain is built from TRBV7-2 and TRBJ2-7; maybe TRBD2 (6 bases). Germline-derived CDR1 and CDR2 are SGHTA and FQGNSA. V was clipped by 4 bases and J by 2 bases, with 15 bases between them. The CDR3 covers 15 residues. The CDR3: CASSSTEGRAYEQYF. Here the CDR3 DNA reads TGTGCCAGCAGCTCCACGGAGGGCAGGGCCTACGAGCAGTACTTC.